The 20 T cell receptor beta chains reported below all come from one sample, sequenced in a study of T cell responses to AZD1222 COVID-19 vaccine. Sequenced by immunoSEQ multiplex PCR; TCRdb stores in-frame clones only, minus some. Here the sample spans 75,000 to 100,000 clones, approximately 88% being singletons. The material sequenced was peripheral blood, taken on day 0 of AZD1222 vaccination. The receptors come from an adult in good health.

The chain links TRBV5-6 to TRBJ1-3; 10 nucleotides agree with TRBD1. V dropped 3 bases and J dropped 4; count of bases not matched to a gene: 1. Germline-derived CDR1 and CDR2 are SGHDT and YYEEEE. This CDR3 has 14 residues. CDR3 sequence reads: CASSWDRGGNTIYF. DNA for the CDR3: TGTGCCAGCAGCTGGGACAGGGGAGGAAACACCATATATTTT.

This chain uses TRBV4-3 with TRBJ1-1, with 9 bases aligning to TRBD1. This CDR3 region has 15 residues. V was clipped by 0 bases and J by 10 bases; unmatched bases: 9. Germline V lookup: CDR1 LGHNA, CDR2 YSLEER. CDR3 bases: TGCGCCAGCAGCCAAGATCAGGCGGGACAGGGTATAGCTTTCTTT. Amino acid sequence: CASSQDQAGQGIAFF.

The V and J genes are TRBV2 and TRBJ2-3; D call uncertain. The CDR3 is 12 residues long. V was pared by 7 bases and J by 5 bases, with 10 bases between. Germline assignment: CDR1 SNHLY and CDR2 FYNNEI. The CDR3 DNA follows: TGTGCCAGCAATTTTCGGCGAGATACGCAGTATTTT. Amino acids: CASNFRRDTQYF.

The chain links TRBV7-3 to TRBJ1-2, with 9 bases matching TRBD1. Germline V gene data show CDR1 as SGHTA and CDR2 as FQGTGA. The CDR3 is made up of 15 amino acids. With V trimmed by 5 bases and J by 6 bases, 10 bases remained unmatched. The DNA of the CDR3 is TGTGCCAGCAGCCCTACGGCGGGGGACAGGGATGGCTACACCTTC. Residues: CASSPTAGDRDGYTF.

The chain joins TRBV7-2 to TRBJ2-7; D remains unclear. V was trimmed by 1 base and J by 1 base, leaving 8 bases between them. Germline V gives CDR1 SGHTA, CDR2 FQGNSA. CDR3 length: 14 amino acids. The CDR3 is CASSLGLQSYEQYF. CDR3 coding DNA: TGTGCCAGCAGCTTAGGGTTACAGTCCTACGAGCAGTACTTC. Full variable domain (outside the CDR3, taken from reference TRBV7-2 and TRBJ2-7): GAGVSQSPSNKVTEKGKDVELRCDPISGHTALYWYRQSLGQGLEFLIYFQGNSAPDKSGLPSDRFSAERTGGSVSTLTIQRTQQEDSAVYLCASSLGLQSYEQYFGPGTRLTVT.

This sequence joins TRBV27 and TRBJ1-5; 9 bases map to TRBD1. Germline V gene data show CDR1 as MNHEY and CDR2 as SMNVEV (reference sequence). The CDR3 contains 17 residues. V dropped 6 bases and J dropped 0; count of bases not matched to a gene: 9. CDR3 DNA sequence: TGTGCCAGCAGCCGGGGACAGGGCCATATTAGCAATCAGCCCCAGCATTTT. Encoded protein: CASSRGQGHISNQPQHF.

The chain employs TRBV19 and TRBJ1-1; tentatively, D is TRBD1 (5 bases). Trimming left V 5 bases short and J 6 bases short, with 13 bases between. CDR1 and CDR2 from the germline V gene are LNHDA and SQIVND (reference sequence). The CDR3 extends over 13 amino acids. This chain's CDR3 is CASSSTARAEAFF. The CDR3 nucleotides are TGTGCCAGTAGTTCGACAGCCAGGGCTGAAGCTTTCTTT.

This clone was seen a single time. This chain links TRBV7-2 with TRBJ1-3; 7 nucleotides match TRBD1. Germline CDR1 is SGHTA and CDR2 is FQGNSA. The V segment lost 4 bases and the J segment 6 bases; nucleotides outside the gene matches: 3. The CDR3 extends over 13 amino acids. The CDR3 region is CASSSDRVNTIYF. The CDR3 region has the DNA TGTGCCAGCAGCTCTGACAGGGTAAACACCATATATTTT.

Details on this clone: Other DNA sequences in this sample translate to the same CDR3. This sequence joins TRBV2 and TRBJ1-1; 7 nucleotides align to TRBD1. The V gene's germline CDR1 is SNHLY and CDR2 FYNNEI. The CDR3 has 12 residues. The ends lost 8 bases at V and 1 base at J; junction bases unmatched: 1. The CDR3 loop is CASRQGNTEAFF. The CDR3 nucleotides are TGTGCCAGCCGACAGGGGAACACTGAAGCTTTCTTT.

The gene calls are TRBV6-4 and TRBJ2-5, with 8 positions matching TRBD2. The J segment lost 1 base and the V segment lost 5 bases, leaving 6 bases of the junction unmatched. Germline CDR1 is MRHNA and CDR2 is SNTAGT. The CDR3 runs to 15 residues. In DNA, the CDR3 is TGTGCCAGCAGTATGTTAGCGGGAAGCCAAGAGACCCAGTACTTC. Translated: CASSMLAGSQETQYF.

The rearrangement uses TRBV3-1 (or the pseudogene TRBV3-2) and TRBJ1-5; no clear D. The CDR3 has 13 residues. Per germline, CDR1 LGHDT and CDR2 YNNKEL (reference sequence). Trimming removed 1 base at V and 4 bases at J, with 5 bases between. CDR3 DNA sequence: TGTGCCAGCAGCCAAGGGTCGAATCAGCCCCAGCATTTT. As protein: CASSQGSNQPQHF.

The gene calls are TRBV5-1 and TRBJ2-1; 8 bases align to TRBD2. CDR1 and CDR2 from the germline V gene are SGHRS and YFSETQ. Unmatched junction bases numbered 7, after V lost 4 bases and J lost 10 bases. The CDR3 covers 13 residues. Here the CDR3 DNA reads TGCGCCAGCAGCACCGGACTAGCCAGGGAGCAGTTCTTC. Translated, it gives CASSTGLAREQFF.

The chain employs TRBV5-1 and TRBJ1-4, with D possibly being TRBD1 (5 bases). Trimming stripped 4 bases from V and 6 bases from J, with 16 bases between. Germline values: CDR1 SGHRS, CDR2 YFSETQ. The CDR3 is 15 residues long. Here the CDR3 DNA reads TGCGCCAGCAGCGAGACCTGGACGGGGGATGAAAAACTGTTTTTT. It yields the protein CASSETWTGDEKLFF. Full variable domain (rest looked up from reference TRBV5-1 and TRBJ1-4): KAGVTQTPRYLIKTRGQQVTLSCSPISGHRSVSWYQQTPGQGLQFLFEYFSETQRNKGNFPGRFSGRQFSNSRSEMNVSTLELGDSALYLCASSETWTGDEKLFFGSGTQLSVL.

This clone appeared a single time. This chain uses TRBV5-5 with TRBJ1-4; D is unresolved. Trimming pared 2 bases from V and 4 bases from J, leaving 12 bases between. CDR1 and CDR2 from the germline V gene are SGHKS and YYEKEE (reference sequence). The CDR3 extends over 15 amino acids. CDR3 residues: CASSFANQYNEKLFF. The DNA of the CDR3 is TGTGCCAGCAGCTTTGCGAACCAGTATAATGAAAAACTGTTTTTT.

This chain joins TRBV20-1 and TRBJ2-1; 13 nucleotides agree with TRBD2. Germline CDR1 and CDR2: DFQATT and SNEGSKA (reference sequence). This CDR3 has 18 amino acids. J gave up 0 bases and V 3 bases, and 8 bases lay outside the gene matches. The CDR3 sequence: CSASQGGTSGISYNEQFF. The CDR3 DNA reads as TGCAGTGCTAGTCAAGGGGGGACTAGCGGGATCTCCTACAATGAGCAGTTCTTC.

The chain carries TRBV30 and TRBJ1-1; D remains unclear. Germline values: CDR1 GTSNPN, CDR2 SVGIG (reference sequence). V gave up 1 base and J gave up 1 base, with 16 bases separating them. The CDR3 consists of 16 residues. This CDR3 is CAWSDDFVLTNTEAFF. Here the CDR3 DNA reads TGTGCCTGGAGTGATGATTTCGTCCTCACGAACACTGAAGCTTTCTTT.

A single count supports this clone. The CDR3 coding sequence is TGTGCCAGCTCACAGGGGGAAGACGGCGAGCAGTACTTC. This codes for CASSQGEDGEQYF. The V gene is TRBV18, the J gene TRBJ2-7; weak D call: TRBD1 (6 bases). The CDR3 is 13 amino acids. Deletions cut 4 bases from V and 6 bases from J, with 13 bases between. Germline assignment: CDR1 KGHSH and CDR2 LQKENI.

The CDR3 protein is CASSLEGQGVLTEAFF. CDR3 nucleotide sequence: TGCGCCAGCAGCTTAGAGGGACAGGGGGTATTAACTGAAGCTTTCTTT. The J gene is TRBJ1-1, the V gene TRBV5-1; 11 nucleotides line up with TRBD1. The germline V gene encodes CDR1 SGHRS and CDR2 YFSETQ. The CDR3 is 16 amino acids. V was clipped by 2 bases and J by 5 bases; unmatched bases: 8.

This clone was recorded only once. The rearrangement joins TRBV10-3 to TRBJ1-2, with D unresolved. Trimming pared 7 bases from V and 7 bases from J, leaving 16 bases between. The germline CDR1 and CDR2 sequences are ENHRY and SYGVKD. This CDR3 spans 13 amino acids. The CDR3 region is CAITPGGGSGYTF. CDR3 DNA: TGTGCCATCACCCCAGGTGGAGGATCTGGCTACACCTTC.

This rearrangement joins TRBV21-1 to TRBJ2-4; the DNA was not compared with TRBD2, the D call given in the table. TRBV21-1 is a documented pseudogene. CDR3 length: 18 amino acids. The CDR3 nucleotides are TGTGCCAGCAGCAAGGCTAGCAGCCGGCCTCCAGCCAAAAACATTCAGTACTTC. It translates to CASSKASSRPPAKNIQYF.